This passage covers 6 T cell receptor beta chains from one sample sequenced in a study of shared clonotypes between healthy human individuals (dated by TCRdb to the early 2020s). CD8 naive samples consisted of CD45RO-negative cells that were positively selected for CCR7, yielding a CD45RA+CCR7+ population without TemRA cells. To prepare the library, the immunoSEQ multiplex PCR assay was applied. Not all clones reach the TCRdb copy of this immuneACCESS table, which keeps in-frame sequences only. Checked studies attribute under half of the gap to unresolved V genes and leave the rest unexplained. The sample table records some 2,000,000 clones; 85% to 95% of these occur just once. The ten largest clones capture roughly 1.1% of the sample. The sample was naive CD8+ T cells sorted from blood. In the paper's terms, the cell subset or site label means: CD45RA+CCR7+. The source is a man between 18 and 35 years old in good health.

This chain uses TRBV10-2 with TRBJ2-7; 15 bases fit TRBD2. Trimming removed 3 bases from V and 0 bases from J; junction bases left unmatched: 9. The germline V gene has CDR1 WSHSY and CDR2 SAAADI. This CDR3 has 19 residues. The CDR3 DNA follows: TGCGCCAGCAGTGAAATGCCGGGACTAGCGGGGGGCGCCTCCTACGAGCAGTACTTC. This codes for CASSEMPGLAGGASYEQYF.

This clone was counted once. The chain is built from TRBV6-6 and TRBJ2-7, with TRBD2 identical over 9 bases. Germline CDR1 MNHNY, CDR2 SVGAGI (reference sequence). V shed 5 bases, J shed 4 bases, and the junction held 9 bases outside the gene matches. CDR3 length equals 15 residues. In DNA form, the CDR3 reads TGTGCCAGCAGTCTAAGACTAGCGGAGGGATACGAGCAGTACTTC. This sequence encodes CASSLRLAEGYEQYF.

The gene calls are TRBV5-1 and TRBJ1-4; perhaps TRBD1 as D (6 bases). This CDR3 is 14 amino acids long. Germline CDR1 reads SGHRS; CDR2 reads YFSETQ. V was pared by 3 bases and J by 4 bases, with 10 bases between. This CDR3 reads CASSSGTSNEKLFF. CDR3 nucleotides: TGCGCCAGCAGCTCCGGGACAAGTAATGAAAAACTGTTTTTT.

Comments on this clone: At one boundary the junction diverges from the germline segment, which might be a read error. V gene TRBV27 combines with J gene TRBJ2-4; D may be TRBD2 (6 bases). The germline gives CDR1 MNHEY, CDR2 SMNVEV (reference sequence). The CDR3 contains 13 residues. The CDR3 loop reads CASSFGPGLPVEF. In DNA form, the CDR3 reads TGTGCCAGCAGTTTCGGGCCGGGACTCCCCGTGGAGTTC.

The V call is TRBV28, the J call TRBJ2-5; 9 bases agree with TRBD1. Trimming at V came to 1 base and at J to 5 bases, leaving 5 bases not matched to a gene. The CDR3 runs 15 residues. Germline CDR1 MDHEN, CDR2 SYDVKM. The CDR3 loop reads CASSLSTGGFETQYF. DNA of the CDR3: TGTGCCAGCAGTTTATCGACAGGGGGTTTTGAGACCCAGTACTTC.

Worth noting for this clone: Other DNA sequences from this sample encode an identical CDR3 as well. This chain links TRBV5-6 with TRBJ2-6; D is unresolved. V dropped 1 base and J dropped 0 bases, with 5 bases sitting between them. Germline CDR1 SGHDT, CDR2 YYEEEE. The CDR3 contains 15 residues. CDR3 amino acids: CASSLWGSGANVLTF. DNA for the CDR3: TGTGCCAGCAGCTTGTGGGGCTCTGGGGCCAACGTCCTGACTTTC.